Here is one TCR beta chain with its context. The data are from a study of T cells in tumors after PD-1 blockade. The CDR3 runs 13 residues. CDR1 is LGHNT, CDR2 FRNRAP, per germline. V was clipped by 0 bases and J by 8 bases, with 8 bases between them. TCRdb's table, derived via immunoSEQ multiplex PCR, lists solely in-frame clones and lacks some. The sample has 30,000 to 35,000 clones, 73% seen once. Specimen: PBMCs, collected after anti-PD-1 treatment. The chain is built from TRBV12-5 and TRBJ2-1; D ambiguous. This clonotype was obtained from a human donor with basal cell carcinoma. CDR3 sequence reads: CASGLVNSHEQFF. CDR3 sequence (DNA): TGTGCTAGTGGTTTGGTAAACTCTCATGAGCAGTTCTTC.